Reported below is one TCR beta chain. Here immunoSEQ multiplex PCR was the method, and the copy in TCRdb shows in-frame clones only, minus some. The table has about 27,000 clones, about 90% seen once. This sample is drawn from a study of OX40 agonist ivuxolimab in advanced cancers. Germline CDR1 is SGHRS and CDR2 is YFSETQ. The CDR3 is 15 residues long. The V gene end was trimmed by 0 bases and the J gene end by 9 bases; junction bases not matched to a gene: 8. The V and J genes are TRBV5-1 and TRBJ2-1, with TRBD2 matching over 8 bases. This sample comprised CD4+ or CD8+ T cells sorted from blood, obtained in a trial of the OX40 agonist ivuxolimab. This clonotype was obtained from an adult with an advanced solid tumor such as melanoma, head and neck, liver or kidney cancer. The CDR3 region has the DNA TGCGCCAGCAGCTTGGGCCAGCGGGAGTGGATTGAGCAGTTCTTC. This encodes CASSLGQREWIEQFF.